What follows is one TCR beta chain and its context. This entry is derived from a study of blood T cell repertoires in COVID-19. Overall study context: The United States, Italy and Spain were the sources of the acute and convalescent COVID-19 samples. The cDNA or gDNA used as material had been derived from T cells, B-cell-depleted T cells, or PBMCs.

The CDR3 spans 12 residues. CDR1 is SGHDT, CDR2 YYEEEE, per germline. V was cut by 7 bases and J by 6 bases, with 13 bases left in between. Authors' methods: Researchers report that nucleated cell counts were estimated from reference gene primer amplification. Generated by immunoSEQ multiplex PCR, the TCRdb table keeps only in-frame clones and is missing some. Clone size and V and J calls were adopted from that table, with D and trimming inferred from the DNA. The sample gives roughly 150,000 clones, about 86% of which show up once; roughly 19% is in the top ten. The TCR sequence derives from a woman of 80 years or more with acute or convalescent COVID-19. This chain connects TRBV5-6 to TRBJ1-2, with D unclear. The material sequenced was peripheral blood. CDR3 residues: CASSRVNDGYTF. The CDR3 nucleotides are TGTGCCAGCTCGAGGGTAAATGATGGCTACACCTTC.